This T cell receptor beta chain was observed in a study of technical replicates of blood from several donors. This clone has just one count. Trimming pared 0 bases from V and 10 bases from J, leaving 16 bases between. CDR3 length: 14 residues. Germline V lookup: CDR1 SGHDT, CDR2 YYEEEE. Clones were sequenced by immunoSEQ multiplex PCR, and TCRdb holds only the in-frame ones, with some missing. This table holds about 81,000 clones, 85% to 95% found once. The specimen was T cells isolated from PBMCs. The clonotype comes from a human donor in good health. The V call is TRBV5-6, the J call TRBJ1-1, with D unclear. DNA for the CDR3: TGTGCCAGCAGCTTGGCCGCAGGACTGGTTGGAGCTTTCTTT. It translates to CASSLAAGLVGAFF.